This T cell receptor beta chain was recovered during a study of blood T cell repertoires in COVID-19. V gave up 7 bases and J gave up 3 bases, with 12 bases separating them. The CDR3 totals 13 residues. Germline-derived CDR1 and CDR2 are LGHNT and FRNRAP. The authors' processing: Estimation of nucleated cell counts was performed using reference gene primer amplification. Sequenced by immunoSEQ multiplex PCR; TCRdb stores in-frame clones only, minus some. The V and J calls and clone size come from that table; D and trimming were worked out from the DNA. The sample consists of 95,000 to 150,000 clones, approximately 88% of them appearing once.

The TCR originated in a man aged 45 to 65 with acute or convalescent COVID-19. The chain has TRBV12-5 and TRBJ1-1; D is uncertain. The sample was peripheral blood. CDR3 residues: CASEKGSDTEAFF. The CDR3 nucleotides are TGTGCTAGTGAAAAAGGGAGCGACACTGAAGCTTTCTTT.